This is a list of T cell receptor beta chains from one sample in a study of blood T cell repertoires in COVID-19. Assay used: immunoSEQ multiplex PCR; TCRdb lists only in-frame clones, some missing. The sample lists approximately 230,000 clones, about 79% seen once, with roughly 9.8% in the top ten. Material for sequencing was peripheral blood. The receptors come from an elderly man with acute or convalescent COVID-19. Each CDR3 is given with its conserved first and last residue. A D gene is named only where the DNA matches it firmly. Some rows have no size entry. The others give once, few or many, or a class for an expanded clone.

TRBD1	TRBV2	TRBJ1-1	-	CASSEHRDRFTEAFF	TGTGCCAGCAGTGAACACCGGGACAGGTTCACTGAAGCTTTCTTT
TRBD1	TRBV10-3	TRBJ2-6	-	CAITGTAWRSGANVLTF	TGTGCCATCACCGGGACAGCGTGGCGCTCTGGGGCCAACGTCCTGACTTTC
-	TRBV4-1	TRBJ2-1	once	CASCPGARKVESTFF	TGCGCCAGCTGCCCAGGGGCGAGGAAGGTCGAGTCAACGTTCTTC
-	TRBV7-3	TRBJ1-1	-	CASSLNPGFRYTEAFF	TGTGCCAGCAGCTTAAATCCCGGTTTCAGGTACACTGAAGCTTTCTTT
-	TRBV19	TRBJ1-6	-	CASSRQATRDSPLHF	TGTGCCAGTAGCAGACAGGCGACGAGGGATTCACCCCTCCACTTT
TRBD2	TRBV7-3	TRBJ2-3	-	CASSLTSPSGSGDTQYF	TGTGCCAGCAGCTTAACGTCGCCTAGCGGGAGCGGGGATACGCAGTATTTT
TRBD2	TRBV7-3	TRBJ2-1	-	CASSPSSGGNNEQFF	TGTGCCAGCAGCCCCTCCAGCGGGGGTAACAATGAGCAGTTCTTC
TRBD1	TRBV19	TRBJ1-3	-	CASSKTGERTIYF	TGTGCCAGTAGTAAGACAGGGGAACGCACCATATATTTT
-	TRBV10-3	TRBJ1-1	once	CAISGGGGARLDTEAFF	TGTGCCATCAGTGGCGGTGGGGGGGCGAGGTTAGACACTGAAGCTTTCTTT
-	TRBV29-1	TRBJ2-4	-	CSVLNKNIQYF	TGCAGCGTTCTAAACAAAAACATTCAGTACTTC
-	TRBV15	TRBJ1-5	-	CATSRDLFRGGNQPQHF	TGTGCCACCAGCAGAGATCTCTTCCGTGGAGGAAATCAGCCCCAGCATTTT
-	TRBV19	TRBJ2-7	-	CASSISWGDEQYF	TGTGCCAGTAGTATCTCTTGGGGAGACGAGCAGTACTTC
TRBD1	TRBV6-5	TRBJ2-7	many	CASCYRGGQNEQYF	TGTGCCAGTTGTTACAGGGGTGGTCAGAACGAGCAGTACTTC
-	TRBV6-5	TRBJ2-7	-	CASSFSEVGEQYF	TGTGCCAGCAGTTTCAGCGAAGTTGGGGAGCAGTACTTC
TRBD1	TRBV2	TRBJ1-2	-	CASTPGQASGGYTF	TGTGCCAGCACGCCGGGACAGGCCTCGGGGGGCTACACCTTC
TRBD1	TRBV12-3/TRBV12-4	TRBJ1-2	few	CASNSGTGPGYTF	TGTGCCAGCAACTCCGGGACAGGGCCTGGCTACACCTTC